This T cell receptor (beta chain) emerged from a study of technical replicates of blood from a handful of donors. The protocol was immunoSEQ multiplex PCR, while the TCRdb copy is restricted to in-frame clones and leaves out a portion. The table shows 65,000 to 85,000 clones, with 80% to 95% occurring only once. Losses at the gene ends were 5 bases for V and 3 bases for J; bases not matched to a gene: 7. This CDR3 spans 14 amino acids. CDR1 and CDR2 (germline): GTSNPN, SVGIG (reference sequence). This clonotype was sampled from a human donor in good health. Sequencing input: T cells isolated from PBMCs. V gene TRBV30 combines with J gene TRBJ2-7; 10 bases are a match to TRBD2. CDR3 loop: CAWGSGGMVYEQYF. In nucleotides, the CDR3 is TGTGCCTGGGGTAGCGGGGGGATGGTCTACGAGCAGTACTTC. Based on the CDR3 plus reference TRBV30 and TRBJ2-7, the full variable domain is SQTIHQWPATLVQPVGSPLSLECTVEGTSNPNLYWYRQAAGRGLQLLFYSVGIGQISSEVPQNLSASRPQDRQFILSSKKLLLSDSGFYLCAWGSGGMVYEQYFGPGTRLTVT.